This T cell receptor (beta chain) appears in the sequencing data of a study of OX40 agonist ivuxolimab in advanced cancers. Here immunoSEQ multiplex PCR was the method, and the copy in TCRdb shows in-frame clones only, minus some. The sample lists fewer than 120,000 clones, more than 70% seen once, with about 0.25% in the top ten. The germline CDR1 and CDR2 sequences are SQVTM and ANQGSEA. The germline V and J ends were trimmed by 7 bases and 0 bases, with 9 bases remaining between them. The CDR3 runs to 12 residues. This clone was seen once. Patients were excluded for autoimmune disease history or systemic immunosuppression.

The receptor comes from an adult with an advanced solid tumor such as melanoma, head and neck, liver or kidney cancer. The sample consisted of CD4+ or CD8+ T cells sorted from blood, taken in a trial of the OX40 agonist ivuxolimab. The rearrangement uses TRBV29-1 and TRBJ1-1; D gene uncertain. As DNA, the CDR3 is TGCAGCGCCTCTGGGATGAACACTGAAGCTTTCTTT. As protein: CSASGMNTEAFF.